This T cell receptor (beta chain) was sequenced in a study of OX40 agonist ivuxolimab in advanced cancers. Study context: Patients were infused with ivuxolimab every 2 weeks at 0.01 to 10 mg/kg. Mean age approximately 59 years, range 23 to 79; about 85% male.

The repertoire was sequenced with immunoSEQ multiplex PCR; TCRdb's copy has only in-frame clones and lacks some. The table lists approximately 89,000 clones, roughly 91% of them singletons. The CDR3 is 15 residues long. With 6 bases removed from V and 4 bases from J, the gap between germline ends came to 18 bases. The germline V gene has CDR1 SNHLY and CDR2 FYNNEI. V is TRBV2 and J is TRBJ1-2; TRBD1 might be the D (5 bases). The sequenced sample was CD4+ or CD8+ T cells sorted from blood, obtained in a trial of the OX40 agonist ivuxolimab. The sequence was obtained from an adult with an advanced solid tumor such as melanoma, head and neck, liver or kidney cancer. The CDR3 reads CASSVPSDSSYGYTF. CDR3 coding DNA: TGTGCCAGCAGCGTACCGTCCGACAGTTCCTATGGCTACACCTTC.